This T cell receptor (beta chain) was observed in a study of cytomegalovirus exposure and HLA in healthy donors. Overall study context: Unique TCRs from HLA-typed donors, about 78 million of them, were held in an early data release. Notes on the study in general: The study recorded fewer than 200 TCR beta chains that were cytomegalovirus-associated. When presence/absence was analysed, sequencing depth was taken to be roughly uniform across donors. A later analysis linked about 17,000 TCR beta sequences to HLA alleles at 0.05 false discovery rate.

The PCR used 60 Vbeta and 13 Jbeta primers. The table came from immunoSEQ multiplex PCR; TCRdb's copy has only in-frame clones and leaves some out. In all, the sample yields 170,000 or so clones. Of note for this clone: Its cognate antigen is unknown. Other DNA variants within this sample encode the same CDR3.

The material sequenced was PBMCs. The receptor comes from a man aged 25-45 years in good health and CMV-seronegative.

The CDR3 sequence: CASSEPTARDNQPQHF. Here the CDR3 DNA reads TGTGCCAGCAGCGAACCTACAGCCAGGGACAATCAGCCCCAGCATTTT. The V call is TRBV28, the J call TRBJ1-5, with a weak D call TRBD1 (5 bases). The CDR3 runs 16 residues. V was pared by 6 bases and J by 3 bases, with 18 bases between. Germline values: CDR1 MDHEN, CDR2 SYDVKM.